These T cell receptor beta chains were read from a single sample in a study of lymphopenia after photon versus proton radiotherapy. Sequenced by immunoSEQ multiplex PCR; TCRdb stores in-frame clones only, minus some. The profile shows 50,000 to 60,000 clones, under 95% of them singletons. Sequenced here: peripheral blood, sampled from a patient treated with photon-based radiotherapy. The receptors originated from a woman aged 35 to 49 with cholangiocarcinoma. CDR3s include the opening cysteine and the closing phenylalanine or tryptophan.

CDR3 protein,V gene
CASSQQRGGNQPQHF,TRBV4-3
CASSSTGVNTEAFF,TRBV6-5
CASSETVTHYEQYF,TRBV10-2
CASKAGNSYNEQFF,TRBV5-1
CASSFVTSGRFQETQYF,TRBV7-9
CASSRGQVQTDTQYF,TRBV5-6
CASSSRASGMTETQYF,TRBV14
CATSSGLGQAGNEQFF,TRBV15
CASSLIDEGEQYF,TRBV27
CAWSVLAGAPYYEQYF,TRBV30
CASSWGDRVNTEAFF,TRBV5-1
CASSSKTGGYGYTF,TRBV6-5
CASRTPGNSNYGYTF,TRBV6-5
CASSESMVQAEQYF,TRBV10-1
CASSLDLQGRQTQYF,TRBV7-7
CSYRDDAYGYTF,TRBV29-1
CASSPTDRVGETQYF,TRBV11-3
CASSYQAENTEAFF,TRBV7-9
CASSDSFPGQPNYGYTF,TRBV19
CASSEAWSPGGYTF,TRBV6-1
CASSHPGQGASDTQYF,TRBV9
CASSIGFGVEAFF,TRBV19
CASSLVGGAGPAEAFF,TRBV27
CASSLGLNQPQHF,TRBV7-6
CASSYPGTGYTEAFF,TRBV6-5
CASSVGTGDRNEQFF,TRBV9